The rows below give T cell receptor beta chains drawn from one sample of a study of prognosis after radiotherapy for stage I lung cancer. TCRdb independently ran MiXCR on the multiplex PCR reads; one entry per CDR3 protein. The sample lists roughly 17,000 distinct CDR3 sequences; 40% to 50% were seen once. This specimen was PBMCs, taken before or after stereotactic body radiation therapy (not recorded which). The receptors originated from a donor at least 50 years old with non-small cell lung cancer. Each CDR3 is given with its conserved first and last residue. A D gene is named only where the DNA matches it firmly. The size of a clone is reported for some rows only, either as once, few or many, or as a class for expanded clones.

D: NA
V: TRBV12-3/TRBV12-4
size: NA
J: TRBJ1-2
DNA: TGTGCCAGCAGCCCCGCCGGGGTGGGACTCCATAACTATGGCTACACCTTC
CDR3: CASSPAGVGLHNYGYTF

D: TRBD2
V: TRBV6-2/TRBV6-3
size: NA
J: TRBJ2-7
DNA: TGTGCCAGCAGACCGCAGTGGTTTAGCGGGGGGCTCTACGAGCAGTACTTC
CDR3: CASRPQWFSGGLYEQYF

D: NA
V: TRBV3-1
size: many
J: TRBJ2-3
DNA: TGTGCCAGCAGCCAAGGCCCCCCACAGAGCACTAGCACAGATACGCAGTATTTT
CDR3: CASSQGPPQSTSTDTQYF

D: NA
V: TRBV7-8
size: NA
J: TRBJ2-5
DNA: TGTGCCAGCAGCTTTGCGGGAACGGAGACCCAGTACTTC
CDR3: CASSFAGTETQYF

D: TRBD1
V: TRBV19
size: NA
J: TRBJ2-2
DNA: TGTGCCAGTAGAAAAACACAGGGGGATACCGGGGAGCTGTTTTTT
CDR3: CASRKTQGDTGELFF

D: TRBD1
V: TRBV7-2
size: many
J: TRBJ2-7
DNA: TGTGCCAGCAGCTTAGAAGGGACAGGGGGCAGGGAGCAGTACTTC
CDR3: CASSLEGTGGREQYF

D: NA
V: TRBV14
size: many
J: TRBJ1-1
DNA: TGTGCCAGCAGCCAATACAGGGCAGGGGCTGAAGCTTTCTTT
CDR3: CASSQYRAGAEAFF

D: NA
V: TRBV15
size: medium-sized
J: TRBJ1-6
DNA: TGTGCCACCAGCAGAGGGGTAGGGGATTCACCCCTCCACTTT
CDR3: CATSRGVGDSPLHF

D: TRBD1
V: TRBV20-1
size: NA
J: TRBJ2-3
DNA: TGCAGTGCTACTAACCGGGACAGGGTCTCAGATACGCAGTATTTT
CDR3: CSATNRDRVSDTQYF

D: NA
V: TRBV7-2
size: NA
J: TRBJ2-7
DNA: TGTGCCAGCAGCCTCACTAGCCGAGAGCAGTACTTC
CDR3: CASSLTSREQYF

D: TRBD2
V: TRBV20-1
size: NA
J: TRBJ2-7
DNA: TGCAGTGCCCTGGAGGCTAGCGGGAGAGTGGGCGAGCAGTACTTC
CDR3: CSALEASGRVGEQYF

D: NA
V: TRBV20-1
size: many
J: TRBJ2-5
DNA: TGCAGTGCTAGGATGGGGGGCAAGGAGACCCAGTACTTC
CDR3: CSARMGGKETQYF

D: NA
V: TRBV30
size: many
J: TRBJ2-6
DNA: TGTGCCTTCCAATCCCCTGAAAACCGAGCCGGGGCCAACGTCCTGACTTTC
CDR3: CAFQSPENRAGANVLTF

D: NA
V: TRBV7-3
size: many
J: TRBJ2-1
DNA: TGTGCCAGCAGCTTAGGGGGCGGGAAGGATGAGCAGTTCTTC
CDR3: CASSLGGGKDEQFF

D: NA
V: TRBV12-3/TRBV12-4
size: NA
J: TRBJ1-1
DNA: TGCGCCAGCAATACAGATTTTAACACTGAAGCTTTCTTT
CDR3: CASNTDFNTEAFF

D: TRBD2
V: TRBV2
size: NA
J: TRBJ2-7
DNA: TGTGCCAGCAGTGAGGGGGGGATCGTGTACGAGCAGTACTTC
CDR3: CASSEGGIVYEQYF

D: NA
V: TRBV6-1
size: many
J: TRBJ1-1
DNA: TGTGCCAGCGATGACCGAGGGCCCCTGACAGCTTTCTTT
CDR3: CASDDRGPLTAFF

D: TRBD2
V: TRBV27
size: few
J: TRBJ2-1
DNA: TGTGCCAGCAGTTCCGGACTAGCCAATGAGCAGTTCTTC
CDR3: CASSSGLANEQFF

D: NA
V: TRBV28
size: NA
J: TRBJ1-2
DNA: TGTGCCAGCAGTTTATCAAGTGCCTATGGCTACACCTTC
CDR3: CASSLSSAYGYTF

D: NA
V: TRBV7-2
size: NA
J: TRBJ1-2
DNA: TGTGCCAGCAGCTTAGTGGGTTATGGCTACACCTTC
CDR3: CASSLVGYGYTF

D: NA
V: TRBV2
size: many
J: TRBJ1-5
DNA: TGTGCCAGCAGTCCTCAGGGAAATAGCAATCAGCCCCAGCATTTT
CDR3: CASSPQGNSNQPQHF

D: NA
V: TRBV6-5
size: NA
J: TRBJ2-1
DNA: TGTGCCAGCAGTTACCGTTCCTACAATGAGCAGTTCTTC
CDR3: CASSYRSYNEQFF

D: NA
V: TRBV5-4
size: many
J: TRBJ2-1
DNA: TGTGCCAGCAGCTTGGTTTTGTCGGATGAGCAGTTCTTC
CDR3: CASSLVLSDEQFF

D: NA
V: TRBV12-3/TRBV12-4
size: NA
J: TRBJ2-2
DNA: TGTGCCAGCAGTTTAAGGAACACCGGGGAGCTGTTTTTT
CDR3: CASSLRNTGELFF